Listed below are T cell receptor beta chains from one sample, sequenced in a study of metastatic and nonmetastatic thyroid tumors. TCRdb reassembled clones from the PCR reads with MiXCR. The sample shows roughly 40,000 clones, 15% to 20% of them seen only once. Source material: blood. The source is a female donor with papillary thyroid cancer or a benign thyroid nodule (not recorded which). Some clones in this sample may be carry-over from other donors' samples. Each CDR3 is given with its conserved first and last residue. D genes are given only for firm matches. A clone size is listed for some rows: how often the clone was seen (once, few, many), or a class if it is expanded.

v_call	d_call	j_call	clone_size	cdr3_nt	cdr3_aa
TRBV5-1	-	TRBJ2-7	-	TGCGCCAGCAGCTTGGAAGGGGCCACCTACGAGCAGTACTTC	CASSLEGATYEQYF
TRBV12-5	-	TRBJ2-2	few	TGTGCTAGTTGTTTATTAAGTGGGGGCACCGGGGAGCTTTTTTTT	CASCLLSGGTGELFF
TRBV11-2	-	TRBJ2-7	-	TGTGCCAGCAGGTCGGGGTTGGACTACGAGCAGTACTTC	CASRSGLDYEQYF
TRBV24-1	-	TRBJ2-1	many	TGTGCCACCAGTGGTCTCGGGGGCTACAATGAGCAGTTCTTC	CATSGLGGYNEQFF
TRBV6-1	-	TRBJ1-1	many	TGTGCCAGCAGTCCTCAAGAAAGGGTAGACACTGAAGCTTTCTTT	CASSPQERVDTEAFF
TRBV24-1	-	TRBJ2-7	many	TGTGCCACTGCCACCGGATACGAGCAGTACTTC	CATATGYEQYF
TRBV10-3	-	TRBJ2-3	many	TGTGCCATCAGTGAGTCGATAGGTACGCAGTATTTT	CAISESIGTQYF
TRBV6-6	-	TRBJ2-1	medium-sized	TGTGCCAGCAGTTACTCGATGGAAGGGAACGAGCAGTTCTTC	CASSYSMEGNEQFF
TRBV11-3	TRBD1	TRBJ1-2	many	TGCGCCAGCAGCGTCCCCGGGACAGGCGCTTATGGCTACACCTTC	CASSVPGTGAYGYTF
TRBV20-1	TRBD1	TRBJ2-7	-	TGCAGTGCTAGAGATGTCAGGGGGATCCCCTTCGGGCAGTACTTC	CSARDVRGIPFGQYF
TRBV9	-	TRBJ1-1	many	TGTGCCAGCAGCGCGGCAGGGAGTTTGAACACTGAAGCTTTCTTT	CASSAAGSLNTEAFF
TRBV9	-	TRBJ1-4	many	TGTGCCAGCAGCGCGGCGGTTGTCACTAATGAAAAACTGTTTTTT	CASSAAVVTNEKLFF
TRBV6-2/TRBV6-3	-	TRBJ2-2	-	TGTGCCAGCAGTTCGAACACCGGGGATGTGTATTTT	CASSSNTGDVYF
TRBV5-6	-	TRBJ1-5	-	TGTGCCAGCAGCTTACGACAGGCGAGAGGCAATCAGCCCCAGCATTTT	CASSLRQARGNQPQHF
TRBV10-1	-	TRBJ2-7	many	TGCGCCACCGACCCCTCGGACACCACCTACGAGCAGTACTTC	CATDPSDTTYEQYF
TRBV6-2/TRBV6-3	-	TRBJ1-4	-	TGTGCCAGCAGCTTCAGGGGTGGTAATGAAAAACTGTTTTTT	CASSFRGGNEKLFF
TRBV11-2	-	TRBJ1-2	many	TGTGCCAGCAGCTCAACACGAGGACCTAACTATGGCTACACCTTC	CASSSTRGPNYGYTF
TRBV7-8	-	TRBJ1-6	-	TGTGCCAGCAGCTTAACGGGGGATTCGACTTCACCCCTCCACTTT	CASSLTGDSTSPLHF
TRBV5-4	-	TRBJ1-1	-	TGTGCCAGCAGCTTGGTTACTCTCTCCTGGAACACTGAAGCTTTCTTT	CASSLVTLSWNTEAFF
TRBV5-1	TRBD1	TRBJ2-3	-	TGCGCCAGCAGCAGTAGACAGACAGGGAGCCTGGTCACAGATACGCAGTATTTT	CASSSRQTGSLVTDTQYF
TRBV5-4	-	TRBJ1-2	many	TGTGCCAGCAGCCCCCACGACAGGAACTATGGCTACACCTTC	CASSPHDRNYGYTF
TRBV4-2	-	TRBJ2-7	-	TGTGGCAGCAGCCAAGGGGACTCGTACGAGCAGTACTTC	CGSSQGDSYEQYF